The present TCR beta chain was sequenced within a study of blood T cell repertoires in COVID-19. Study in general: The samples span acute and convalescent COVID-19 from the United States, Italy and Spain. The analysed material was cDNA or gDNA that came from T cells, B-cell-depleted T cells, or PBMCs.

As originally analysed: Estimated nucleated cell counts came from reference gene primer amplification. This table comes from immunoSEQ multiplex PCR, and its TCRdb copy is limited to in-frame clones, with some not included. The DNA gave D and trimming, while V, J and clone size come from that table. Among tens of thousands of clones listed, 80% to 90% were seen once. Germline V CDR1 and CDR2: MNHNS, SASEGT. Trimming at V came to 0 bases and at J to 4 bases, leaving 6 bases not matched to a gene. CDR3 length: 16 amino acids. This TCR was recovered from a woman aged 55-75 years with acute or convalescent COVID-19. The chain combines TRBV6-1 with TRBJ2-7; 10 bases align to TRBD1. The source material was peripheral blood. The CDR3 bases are TGTGCCAGCAGTGAAGCCGGGACAGGGGTTTTATACGAGCAGTACTTC. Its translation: CASSEAGTGVLYEQYF.